Listed below are T cell receptor beta chains from one sample, sequenced in a study of response to subunit inactivated influenza vaccine. In TCRdb, the RT-PCR reads were re-called with MiXCR into one record per CDR3 protein. The table shows around 490,000 distinct CDR3 sequences, with roughly 8.2% occurring only once. The input for sequencing was PBMCs from blood, taken about 23 months after vaccination. Receptors originate from a man aged 50-75 years who received an inactivated influenza vaccine. Each CDR3 is given without its conserved first and last residue. The order of the fields is J gene, V gene, CDR3 protein.

j_call: TRBJ2-1; v_call: TRBV3-1; cdr3_aa: ASSQVGGVYNEQF
j_call: TRBJ2-3; v_call: TRBV15; cdr3_aa: ATSRKGLAGTDTQY
j_call: TRBJ1-3; v_call: TRBV12-5; cdr3_aa: ASGLVSGPYSGNTIY
j_call: TRBJ2-1; v_call: TRBV12-3/TRBV12-4; cdr3_aa: ASSSGASNEQF
j_call: TRBJ1-1; v_call: TRBV7-9; cdr3_aa: ASSSNRVEAF
j_call: TRBJ2-5; v_call: TRBV6-2/TRBV6-3; cdr3_aa: ASSYLQVEETQY
j_call: TRBJ2-5; v_call: TRBV2; cdr3_aa: ASSEWRQTQETQY
j_call: TRBJ1-4; v_call: TRBV14; cdr3_aa: ASSQDMGTGAQIEKLF
j_call: TRBJ2-2; v_call: TRBV10-1; cdr3_aa: ASRKGTSTGELF
j_call: TRBJ2-3; v_call: TRBV13; cdr3_aa: ASSLRRGARTQY
j_call: TRBJ1-2; v_call: TRBV6-6; cdr3_aa: ASSYTTGNGYT
j_call: TRBJ1-2; v_call: TRBV2; cdr3_aa: ATTGQGNYGYT
j_call: TRBJ1-2; v_call: TRBV5-1; cdr3_aa: ASSSPGTAGGYT
j_call: TRBJ2-1; v_call: TRBV11-2; cdr3_aa: ASSLVAGVTYNEQF
j_call: TRBJ2-2; v_call: TRBV6-1; cdr3_aa: ASFWAGLTGELF
j_call: TRBJ1-6; v_call: TRBV5-1; cdr3_aa: ASKPGYNSPLH
j_call: TRBJ1-1; v_call: TRBV7-2; cdr3_aa: ASSTPGHRNTEAF
j_call: TRBJ1-5; v_call: TRBV19; cdr3_aa: ASSSEIGKNQPQH
j_call: TRBJ2-1; v_call: TRBV12-3/TRBV12-4; cdr3_aa: AGAWGGSPYNEQF
j_call: TRBJ2-6; v_call: TRBV4-2; cdr3_aa: ASSQEGPPGANVLT
j_call: TRBJ2-3; v_call: TRBV25-1; cdr3_aa: ASSESHKSDTQY
j_call: TRBJ1-1; v_call: TRBV29-1; cdr3_aa: SAGQIEAF
j_call: TRBJ1-6; v_call: TRBV25-1; cdr3_aa: ASSATGQGTSPLH
j_call: TRBJ2-2; v_call: TRBV7-2; cdr3_aa: ASSSTGTSTGELF
j_call: TRBJ2-1; v_call: TRBV12-3/TRBV12-4; cdr3_aa: ASSPNSYNEQF
j_call: TRBJ1-1; v_call: TRBV7-8; cdr3_aa: ASSRHDRAAEAF
j_call: TRBJ1-5; v_call: TRBV6-2/TRBV6-3; cdr3_aa: ASSYFAYSNQPQH
j_call: TRBJ1-4; v_call: TRBV9; cdr3_aa: ASSVSTGTHTTNEKLF
j_call: TRBJ2-1; v_call: TRBV20-1; cdr3_aa: SCSVTSSYNEQF
j_call: TRBJ1-4; v_call: TRBV20-1; cdr3_aa: SAILTTNEKLF
j_call: TRBJ2-7; v_call: TRBV29-1; cdr3_aa: SVILPLFYEQY
j_call: TRBJ2-7; v_call: TRBV12-3/TRBV12-4; cdr3_aa: ASRKTGAYEQY
j_call: TRBJ2-7; v_call: TRBV3-1; cdr3_aa: ASSVNRLAGVHEQY
j_call: TRBJ2-7; v_call: TRBV5-1; cdr3_aa: ASSFGAYEQY
j_call: TRBJ2-5; v_call: TRBV11-2; cdr3_aa: ASSPLGVGETQY
j_call: TRBJ2-5; v_call: TRBV4-2; cdr3_aa: ASSNRFGGRETQY
j_call: TRBJ2-7; v_call: TRBV30; cdr3_aa: AWTDRSYEQY
j_call: TRBJ2-7; v_call: TRBV3-1; cdr3_aa: ASSQAGLAGPYEQY
j_call: TRBJ2-5; v_call: TRBV12-3/TRBV12-4; cdr3_aa: ASSLNYLETQY
j_call: TRBJ2-1; v_call: TRBV2; cdr3_aa: ASRWDNLMF
j_call: TRBJ2-7; v_call: TRBV18; cdr3_aa: ASSPGDRVSYEQY
j_call: TRBJ2-3; v_call: TRBV19; cdr3_aa: ASSMGQSTDTQY
j_call: TRBJ2-3; v_call: TRBV20-1; cdr3_aa: SAKRNTDTQY
j_call: TRBJ1-5; v_call: TRBV12-3/TRBV12-4; cdr3_aa: ASSPGGSSNQPQH
j_call: TRBJ2-3; v_call: TRBV28; cdr3_aa: ASSAPVGSGSWVTQY
j_call: TRBJ2-4; v_call: TRBV7-9; cdr3_aa: ASSLGEGAKNIQY
j_call: TRBJ2-5; v_call: TRBV6-1; cdr3_aa: AVGLAGGGETQY
j_call: TRBJ2-7; v_call: TRBV7-2; cdr3_aa: ASSPLSSGRGEQY
j_call: TRBJ1-2; v_call: TRBV7-9; cdr3_aa: ASSSLGQTNYGYT
j_call: TRBJ2-1; v_call: TRBV4-2; cdr3_aa: ASSTQRVAYNEQF
j_call: TRBJ2-5; v_call: TRBV20-1; cdr3_aa: SARSGLAGGKETQY